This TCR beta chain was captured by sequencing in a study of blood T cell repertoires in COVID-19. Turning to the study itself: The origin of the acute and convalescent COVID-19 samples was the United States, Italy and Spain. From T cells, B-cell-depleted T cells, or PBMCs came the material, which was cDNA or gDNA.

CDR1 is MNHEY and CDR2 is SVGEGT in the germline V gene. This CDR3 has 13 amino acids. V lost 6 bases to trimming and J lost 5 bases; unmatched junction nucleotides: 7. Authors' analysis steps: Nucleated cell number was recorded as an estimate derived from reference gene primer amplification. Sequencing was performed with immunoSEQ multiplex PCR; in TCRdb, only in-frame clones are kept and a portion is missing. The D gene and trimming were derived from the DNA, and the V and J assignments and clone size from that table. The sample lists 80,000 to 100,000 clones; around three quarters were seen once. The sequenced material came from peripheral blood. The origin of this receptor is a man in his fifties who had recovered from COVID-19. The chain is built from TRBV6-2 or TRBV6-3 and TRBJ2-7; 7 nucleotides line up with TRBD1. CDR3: CASSGRQGHEQYF. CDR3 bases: TGTGCCAGCAGCGGACGACAGGGCCACGAGCAGTACTTC.